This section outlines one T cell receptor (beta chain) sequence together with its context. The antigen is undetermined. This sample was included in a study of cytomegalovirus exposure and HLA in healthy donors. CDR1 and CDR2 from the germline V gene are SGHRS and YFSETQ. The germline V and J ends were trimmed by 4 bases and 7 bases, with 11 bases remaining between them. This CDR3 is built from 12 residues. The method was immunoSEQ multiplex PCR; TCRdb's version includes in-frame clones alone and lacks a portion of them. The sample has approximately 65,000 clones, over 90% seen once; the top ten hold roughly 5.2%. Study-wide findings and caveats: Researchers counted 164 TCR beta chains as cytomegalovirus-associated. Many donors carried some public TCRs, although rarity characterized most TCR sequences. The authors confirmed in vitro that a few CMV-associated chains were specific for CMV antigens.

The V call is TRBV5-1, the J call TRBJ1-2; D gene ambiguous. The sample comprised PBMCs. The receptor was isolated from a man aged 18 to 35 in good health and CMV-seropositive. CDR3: CASSENWSGYTF. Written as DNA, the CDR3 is TGCGCCAGCAGCGAGAATTGGAGTGGCTACACCTTC. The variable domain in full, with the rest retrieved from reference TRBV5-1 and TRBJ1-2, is KAGVTQTPRYLIKTRGQQVTLSCSPISGHRSVSWYQQTPGQGLQFLFEYFSETQRNKGNFPGRFSGRQFSNSRSEMNVSTLELGDSALYLCASSENWSGYTFGSGTRLTVV.